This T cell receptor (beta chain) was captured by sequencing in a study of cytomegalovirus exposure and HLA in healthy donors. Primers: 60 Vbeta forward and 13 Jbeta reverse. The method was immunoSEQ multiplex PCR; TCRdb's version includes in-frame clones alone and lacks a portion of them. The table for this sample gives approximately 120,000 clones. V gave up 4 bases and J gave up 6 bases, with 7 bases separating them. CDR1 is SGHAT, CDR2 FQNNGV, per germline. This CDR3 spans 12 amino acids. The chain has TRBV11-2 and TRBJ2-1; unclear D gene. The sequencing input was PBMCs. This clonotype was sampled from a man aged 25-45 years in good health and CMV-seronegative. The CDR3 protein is CASSSDRNEQFF. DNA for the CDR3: TGTGCCAGCAGCTCAGATCGCAATGAGCAGTTCTTC. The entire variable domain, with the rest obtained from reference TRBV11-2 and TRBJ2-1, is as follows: EAGVAQSPRYKIIEKRQSVAFWCNPISGHATLYWYQQILGQGPKLLIQFQNNGVVDDSQLPKDRFSAERLKGVDSTLKIQPAKLEDSAVYLCASSSDRNEQFFGPGTRLTVL.